Sequencing of this T cell receptor beta chain was carried out in a study of shared clonotypes between healthy human individuals. The CD8 memory fraction combined CD45RO+ cells with TemRA cells (CCR7-negative CD45RA+). Note on this clone: A read error is likely here: a far larger clone is one base away. Other nucleotide sequences in the sample specify the same CDR3.

This was a deep-level run. Original methodology: As immunoSEQ supplied junction-only sequences (without quality scores), filtering differed. Using immunoSEQ multiplex PCR, the repertoire was profiled, and TCRdb retains in-frame clones only, with some absent. From that table come the V and J calls and clone size; the DNA was used to work out D and trimming. Counted here are about 110,000 clones, approximately 70% occurring once; the ten biggest clones make up almost 25%. This receptor was taken from a woman in her 30s in good health. The sample comprised memory CD8+ T cells sorted from blood. The subset: CD45RO+ cells pooled with CCR7-negative TemRA cells.

The CDR3 coding sequence is TGTGCCAGCAGTCCCGGGACCCTCTACGAGCAGTACTTC. This gives the protein CASSPGTLYEQYF. V is TRBV14 and J is TRBJ2-5; D is perhaps TRBD1 or TRBD2 (5 bases each). With the DNA end fitting TRBJ2-7 better, the J assignment may be wrong. Germline assignment: CDR1 SGHDN and CDR2 FVKESK. This CDR3 has 13 amino acids.